The 29 T cell receptor beta chains listed next were all sequenced from one sample in a study of blood T cell repertoires in COVID-19. TCRdb keeps only in-frame clones here, not all; method: immunoSEQ multiplex PCR. The sample lists some 73,000 clones, around 88% occurring once. Sequencing used peripheral blood. These receptors originate from an older man with COVID-19, enrolled during active disease.

The V and J genes are TRBV11-2 and TRBJ1-2, with D possibly matching TRBD1 (5 bases). Deletions cut 6 bases from V and 5 bases from J, with 22 bases between. Germline values: CDR1 SGHAT, CDR2 FQNNGV. CDR3 length: 16 residues. The CDR3 spells CASSPPSSAGIYGYTF. CDR3 DNA sequence: TGTGCCAGCAGTCCACCCTCCTCGGCAGGGATTTATGGCTACACCTTC.

V gene TRBV19 combines with J gene TRBJ1-4; D remains unclear. Germline CDR1 LNHDA, CDR2 SQIVND (reference sequence). Trimming shortened V by 6 bases and J by 7 bases, and 9 bases separated the two germline ends. The CDR3 consists of 12 residues. CDR3 amino acids: CASSSRGEKLFF. The DNA for the CDR3 is TGTGCCAGTAGCAGTCGTGGTGAAAAACTGTTTTTT. Drawing the rest from reference TRBV19 and TRBJ1-4, the complete variable domain is DGGITQSPKYLFRKEGQNVTLSCEQNLNHDAMYWYRQDPGQGLRLIYYSQIVNDFQKGDIAEGYSVSREKKESFPLTVTSAQKNPTAFYLCASSSRGEKLFFGSGTQLSVL.

The rearrangement links TRBV18 to TRBJ1-2; D call uncertain. There are 12 residues in the CDR3. The germline V gene encodes CDR1 KGHSH and CDR2 LQKENI. Trimming pared 3 bases from V and 4 bases from J, leaving 6 bases between. CDR3 in DNA: TGTGCCAGCTCACCGCCGGGCTATGGCTACACCTTC. Residues: CASSPPGYGYTF.

Here the CDR3 reads CASSIAHRDSSNQPQHF. Written as DNA, the CDR3 is TGTGCCAGTAGTATAGCCCACCGGGACAGTAGCAATCAGCCCCAGCATTTT. The rearrangement links TRBV19 to TRBJ1-5, with TRBD1 identical over 7 bases. In germline, CDR1 is LNHDA, CDR2 SQIVND (reference sequence). The V gene end was trimmed by 1 base and the J gene end by 0 bases; junction bases not matched to a gene: 6. The CDR3 consists of 17 residues.

DNA of the CDR3: TGTGCCAGCAGCTCACTAGCGGGTATATACAATGAGCAGTTCTTC. This codes for CASSSLAGIYNEQFF. The V and J genes are TRBV11-3 and TRBJ2-1, with 9 bases aligning to TRBD2. The length of the CDR3 is 15 residues. From germline, CDR1 is SGHNT and CDR2 YENEEA. After removal of 4 bases from V and 4 bases from J, the junction contained 5 bases not matched to a gene.

The chain carries TRBV6-5 and TRBJ1-1, with 9 positions matching TRBD1. The germline V gene encodes CDR1 MNHEY and CDR2 SVGAGI. There are 15 residues in the CDR3. Losses at the gene ends were 5 bases for V and 4 bases for J; bases not matched to a gene: 8. The CDR3 protein is CASSPGTGWGTEAFF. CDR3 nucleotide sequence: TGTGCCAGCAGTCCCGGGACAGGGTGGGGCACTGAAGCTTTCTTT.

The chain couples TRBV5-1 to TRBJ1-4; TRBD1 is a possible D gene (6 bases). CDR1 is SGHRS and CDR2 is YFSETQ in the germline V gene. V was clipped by 0 bases and J by 6 bases, with 15 bases between them. This CDR3 spans 16 amino acids. The CDR3 sequence is CASSLGDILGDEKLFF. The CDR3 DNA reads as TGCGCCAGCAGCTTGGGGGACATTTTGGGGGATGAAAAACTGTTTTTT.

This chain joins TRBV24-1 and TRBJ2-3, with TRBD2 matching 8 bases. With 3 bases clipped from V and 6 bases from J, the junction kept 7 bases outside the gene matches. This CDR3 contains 15 residues. CDR1 and CDR2 (germline): KGHDR, SFDVKD. The CDR3 is CATSDPRVAGDTQYF. The CDR3 DNA reads as TGTGCCACCAGTGATCCTAGGGTAGCGGGGGATACGCAGTATTTT.

This chain links TRBV6-5 with TRBJ1-2; a possible D gene is TRBD1 (5 bases). The CDR3 covers 12 residues. From germline, CDR1 is MNHEY and CDR2 SVGAGI. Trimming left V 5 bases short and J 7 bases short, with 11 bases between. The CDR3 loop is CASSPGTSGYTF. The CDR3 DNA follows: TGTGCCAGCAGTCCCGGGACTAGTGGCTACACCTTC.

This rearrangement joins TRBV5-1 to TRBJ2-5; D possibly corresponds to TRBD1 (6 bases). V gave up 2 bases and J gave up 4 bases, with 12 bases separating them. This CDR3 spans 14 amino acids. Germline loops: CDR1 SGHRS, CDR2 YFSETQ. CDR3: CASSLAGVGETQYF. CDR3 in DNA: TGCGCCAGCAGCTTAGCAGGGGTCGGAGAGACCCAGTACTTC.

The chain links TRBV6-2 or TRBV6-3 to TRBJ2-2, with D possibly matching TRBD1 (5 bases). Germline V gene sequence: CDR1 MNHEY, CDR2 SVGEGT. Trimming shortened V by 5 bases and J by 0 bases, and 13 bases separated the two germline ends. The CDR3 has 16 amino acids. In DNA, the CDR3 is TGTGCCAGCAGTGTGTTAAAGGGGACGAACACCGGGGAGCTGTTTTTT. Protein product: CASSVLKGTNTGELFF.

This clone appeared once. The V and J genes are TRBV11-3 and TRBJ2-4, with TRBD1 matching 11 bases. There are 20 residues in the CDR3. The J segment lost 3 bases and the V segment lost 0 bases, leaving 13 bases of the junction unmatched. The germline V gene encodes CDR1 SGHNT and CDR2 YENEEA. This CDR3 is CASSLDWDRGIKGDKNIQYF. CDR3 coding DNA: TGTGCCAGCAGCTTAGACTGGGACAGGGGGATTAAAGGTGACAAAAACATTCAGTACTTC.

This chain links TRBV28 with TRBJ2-1; 9 nucleotides align to TRBD1. The length of the CDR3 is 13 residues. Unmatched junction bases numbered 7, after V lost 10 bases and J lost 6 bases. The germline CDR1 and CDR2 sequences are MDHEN and SYDVKM. CDR3 amino acids: CATTDRGSNEQFF. In DNA, the CDR3 is TGTGCCACTACGGACAGGGGATCCAATGAGCAGTTCTTC.

This chain connects TRBV2 to TRBJ1-2; D gene ambiguous. This CDR3 spans 14 amino acids. Germline CDR1 and CDR2: SNHLY and FYNNEI. The germline V and J ends were trimmed by 4 bases and 2 bases, with 11 bases remaining between them. The CDR3 DNA reads as TGTGCCAGCAGTGCGCAAACGGGAAACTATGGCTACACCTTC. Encoded protein: CASSAQTGNYGYTF.

The rearrangement links TRBV7-2 to TRBJ1-3; D ambiguous. Trimming removed 5 bases at V and 0 bases at J, with 14 bases between. CDR3 length: 16 residues. Germline assignment: CDR1 SGHTA and CDR2 FQGNSA. This CDR3 is CASSPGFGYSGNTIYF. The CDR3, as DNA: TGTGCCAGCAGCCCCGGCTTCGGGTACTCTGGAAACACCATATATTTT.

The chain has TRBV5-1 and TRBJ1-4; tentatively, D is TRBD1 (5 bases). From germline, CDR1 is SGHRS and CDR2 YFSETQ. This CDR3 has 13 residues. V was pared by 3 bases and J by 12 bases, with 15 bases between. This chain's CDR3 is CASSSDLWGELFF. The CDR3 DNA is TGCGCCAGCAGCTCCGATCTGTGGGGGGAACTGTTTTTT.

This clone was seen more than once but under ten times. This sequence joins TRBV10-3 and TRBJ1-5; 8 nucleotides match TRBD1. The CDR3 loop spans 13 amino acids. From germline, CDR1 is ENHRY and CDR2 SYGVKD. This chain's CDR3 is CASRGQGGQPQHF. Here the CDR3 DNA reads TGTGCTTCCCGAGGACAGGGTGGTCAGCCCCAGCATTTT.

The V gene is TRBV5-8, the J gene TRBJ2-1, with 10 bases aligning to TRBD2. The germline V gene encodes CDR1 SGHTS and CDR2 YDEGEE. This CDR3 region has 12 residues. The V and J ends lost 0 bases and 16 bases, in that order; junction bases with no gene match: 4. In DNA, the CDR3 is TGTGCCAGCAGCTTGGGGCTAGCGGGGGAATTCTTC. It translates to CASSLGLAGEFF.

The gene calls are TRBV6-5 and TRBJ2-3; TRBD2 aligns across 8 bases. The germline gives CDR1 MNHEY, CDR2 SVGAGI. The length of the CDR3 is 16 residues. After removal of 2 bases from V and 2 bases from J, the junction contained 6 bases not matched to a gene. The DNA of the CDR3 is TGTGCCAGCAGTTACAAGGCGGGGGGCCACACAGATACGCAGTATTTT. It encodes CASSYKAGGHTDTQYF.

This clone was recorded only once. The gene calls are TRBV19 and TRBJ1-2; TRBD1 matches at 11 bases. The CDR3 has 15 amino acids. Germline CDR1 is LNHDA and CDR2 is SQIVND (reference sequence). The junction had 4 bases not matched to a gene; V was cut back by 4 bases and J by 3 bases. The CDR3 reads CASSTGQGGYYGYTF. The CDR3 DNA reads as TGTGCCAGTAGTACGGGACAGGGGGGCTACTATGGCTACACCTTC. Variable domain in full (rest from reference TRBV19 and TRBJ1-2): DGGITQSPKYLFRKEGQNVTLSCEQNLNHDAMYWYRQDPGQGLRLIYYSQIVNDFQKGDIAEGYSVSREKKESFPLTVTSAQKNPTAFYLCASSTGQGGYYGYTFGSGTRLTVV.

The V and J genes are TRBV5-1 and TRBJ1-2; 10 bases map to TRBD1. V was pared by 5 bases and J by 3 bases, with 4 bases of the junction left unmatched. Germline V gene data show CDR1 as SGHRS and CDR2 as YFSETQ. This CDR3 contains 14 residues. The CDR3 nucleotides are TGCGCCAGCAGTTCGACAGGGGGCGACTATGGCTACACCTTC. Its protein product is CASSSTGGDYGYTF.

The CDR3, as DNA: TGTGCCAGCAGCGGGGGGCCATCCTACAATGAGCAGTTCTTC. Amino acids: CASSGGPSYNEQFF. This sequence joins TRBV9 and TRBJ2-1; D perhaps matches TRBD1 (6 bases). Germline CDR1 and CDR2: SGDLS and YYNGEE. The CDR3 consists of 14 residues. Trimming removed 3 bases at V and 1 base at J, with 8 bases between.

The V and J genes are TRBV5-1 and TRBJ2-7, with 7 bases aligning to TRBD1. V was pared by 4 bases and J by 5 bases, with 6 bases of the junction left unmatched. This CDR3 is 13 amino acids long. Germline V CDR1 and CDR2: SGHRS, YFSETQ. This CDR3 is CASSIGDRDEQYF. The CDR3 coding sequence is TGCGCCAGCAGCATAGGAGACAGGGACGAGCAGTACTTC.

The V gene is TRBV7-2, the J gene TRBJ2-3, with TRBD1 matching 7 bases. The germline V gene encodes CDR1 SGHTA and CDR2 FQGNSA. Unmatched junction bases numbered 2, after V lost 2 bases and J lost 0 bases. CDR3 size: 15 residues. Here the CDR3 reads CASSLRGQSTDTQYF. DNA of the CDR3: TGTGCCAGCAGCTTAAGGGGACAGAGCACAGATACGCAGTATTTT.

The chain combines TRBV4-1 with TRBJ1-6, with 7 bases that match TRBD1. The CDR3 sequence is 16 residues long. Germline CDR1 MGHRA, CDR2 YSYEKL. The trim removed 0 bases at V and 7 bases at J, leaving 6 bases unmatched. Here the CDR3 DNA reads TGCGCCAGCAGCCAAGACCCCCCAGGGGGGAATTCACCCCTCCACTTT. Protein product: CASSQDPPGGNSPLHF.

V gene TRBV6-5 combines with J gene TRBJ1-1, with D perhaps TRBD1 (6 bases). V was clipped by 11 bases and J by 5 bases, with 15 bases between them. The germline gives CDR1 MNHEY, CDR2 SVGAGI. There are 12 residues in the CDR3. This CDR3 reads CAVQGWGTEAFF. In DNA, the CDR3 is TGTGCCGTACAGGGATGGGGGACTGAAGCTTTCTTT.

The gene calls are TRBV9 and TRBJ2-1; TRBD1 agrees at 10 bases. Germline V CDR1 and CDR2: SGDLS, YYNGEE. The CDR3 runs 12 residues. V lost 4 bases to trimming and J lost 11 bases; unmatched junction nucleotides: 3. Here the CDR3 reads CASSRDRGKQFF. The CDR3 DNA sequence: TGTGCCAGCAGCCGGGACAGGGGCAAGCAGTTCTTC.

The gene calls are TRBV7-2 and TRBJ1-2; TRBD1 matches at 10 bases. Germline CDR1 is SGHTA and CDR2 is FQGNSA. V was pared by 3 bases and J by 11 bases, with 9 bases of the junction left unmatched. CDR3 size: 14 residues. CDR3 protein: CASSFQGQGMSYTF. CDR3 in DNA: TGTGCCAGCAGCTTCCAGGGACAGGGGATGAGTTACACCTTC.

This clone was counted only a few times. V usage is TRBV11-3 and J usage is TRBJ2-1; D is ambiguous. CDR3 length: 12 amino acids. The V gene lost 5 bases and the J gene lost 2 bases, with 4 bases spanning the gap. The germline CDR1 and CDR2 sequences are SGHNT and YENEEA. The CDR3 coding sequence is TGTGCCAGCAGCGTCACCTACAATGAGCAGTTCTTC. It yields the protein CASSVTYNEQFF.